This entry describes one T cell receptor (beta chain). The V gene's germline CDR1 is SGHNT and CDR2 YYREEE (reference sequence). The CDR3 is 15 residues long. Trimming left V 1 base short and J 7 bases short, with 14 bases between. This record comes from a study of blood T cell repertoires in COVID-19. Using immunoSEQ multiplex PCR, the repertoire was profiled, and TCRdb retains in-frame clones only, with some absent. The table records about 170,000 clones, 83% of them present only once. The clonotype comes from a woman of 80 years or more with acute or convalescent COVID-19. The chain links TRBV5-4 to TRBJ2-2; D remains ambiguous. The sequenced sample consisted of peripheral blood. The DNA for the CDR3 is TGTGCCAGCAGCTTGTTCCAGGTGTTGGGCGGGGAGCTGTTTTTT. This gives the protein CASSLFQVLGGELFF.